Presented here are 18 T cell receptor beta chains from one specimen sequenced in a study of spatial heterogeneity in lung cancer. TCRdb recomputed calls from the 5' RACE reads with MiXCR, one row per CDR3 protein. The sample yields some 100,000 distinct CDR3 sequences, roughly 12% seen once. Regarding time point: sample taken at primary tumor resection. Unsorted whole RNA samples from tumor, nontumor lung or frozen PBMC were sequenced. Sequenced here: PBMCs, sampled at surgery. Source of these receptors: a male donor with early-stage non-small cell lung cancer.

V is TRBV12-3 or TRBV12-4 and J is TRBJ2-3, with D maybe TRBD1 (6 bases). Trimming pared 7 bases from V and 9 bases from J, leaving 14 bases between. CDR3 length: 12 amino acids. CDR3 region: CASTTLGTTQYF. The CDR3 DNA reads as TGTGCCAGCACTACCCTTGGGACAACGCAGTATTTT.

In its sample, this clonotype was seen many times. The J gene is TRBJ1-5, the V gene TRBV7-2; D gene ambiguous. The length of the CDR3 is 13 residues. Germline-derived CDR1 and CDR2 are SGHTA and FQGNSA. V lost 1 base and J 7 bases, leaving 8 bases between the germline ends. The CDR3 DNA follows: TGTGCCAGCAGCTTAGGGGATGGACAGCCCCAGCATTTT. This codes for CASSLGDGQPQHF.

The rearrangement uses TRBV6-2 or TRBV6-3 and TRBJ2-7; no reliable D call. The CDR3 sequence is 13 residues long. Trimming shortened V by 3 bases and J by 0 bases, and 6 bases separated the two germline ends. Germline V gene sequence: CDR1 MNHEY, CDR2 SVGEGT. In DNA form, the CDR3 reads TGTGCCAGCAGTTATGGCTTCTCCTACGAGCAGTACTTC. Protein sequence: CASSYGFSYEQYF.

This clonotype was detected only a few times. The V call is TRBV11-2, the J call TRBJ1-2; D unresolved. This CDR3 contains 13 residues. V shed 3 bases and J shed 4 bases, with 9 bases lying between them. CDR1 and CDR2 from the germline V gene are SGHAT and FQNNGV. The DNA of the CDR3 is TGTGCCAGCAGCTTTGGGTCGGCCTATGGCTACACCTTC. Encoded protein: CASSFGSAYGYTF.

This clonotype occurred a few times. The chain has TRBV20-1 and TRBJ2-7; 11 bases are shared with TRBD2. The CDR3 covers 14 residues. V dropped 2 bases and J dropped 7; count of bases not matched to a gene: 7. CDR1 DFQATT and CDR2 SNEGSKA come from the germline V gene (reference sequence). This chain's CDR3 is CSARTRTSGLEQYF. The DNA of the CDR3 is TGCAGTGCTAGAACCAGGACTAGCGGGTTGGAGCAGTACTTC.

This clonotype turned up a few times. The chain couples TRBV9 to TRBJ1-2; D call uncertain. Germline V gene lookup returns CDR1 SGDLS and CDR2 YYNGEE. CDR3 length equals 13 residues. The V gene lost 3 bases and the J gene lost 2 bases, with 8 bases spanning the gap. The CDR3 region has the DNA TGTGCCAGCAGCGCGGACCACAACTATGGCTACACCTTC. Translation: CASSADHNYGYTF.

The rearrangement joins TRBV12-3 or TRBV12-4 to TRBJ1-6, with 7 bases that match TRBD1. V lost 5 bases to trimming and J lost 7 bases; unmatched junction nucleotides: 11. The CDR3 runs 16 residues. The CDR3 coding sequence is TGTGCCAGCAGTGGGACCGTCCCAGGGGGGAATTCACCCCTCCACTTT. This encodes CASSGTVPGGNSPLHF.

V is TRBV28 and J is TRBJ1-6; TRBD1 aligns across 7 bases. With 1 base clipped from V and 0 bases from J, the junction kept 6 bases outside the gene matches. The CDR3 length is 18 residues. CDR1 and CDR2 from the germline V gene are MDHEN and SYDVKM. Written as DNA, the CDR3 is TGTGCCAGCAGTTTATTCAACAGGGGTAGCTCCTATAATTCACCCCTCCACTTT. Protein product: CASSLFNRGSSYNSPLHF.

V is TRBV13 and J is TRBJ2-3; D call uncertain. The V and J ends lost 4 bases and 5 bases respectively, with 13 bases between them. The germline V gene has CDR1 PRHDT and CDR2 FYEKMQ (reference sequence). This CDR3 has 14 residues. The CDR3 here is CASSSKMIGDTQYF. The CDR3 DNA reads TGTGCCAGCAGCTCCAAGATGATTGGAGATACGCAGTATTTT. The full variable domain, with the rest looked up from reference TRBV13 and TRBJ2-3, is AAGVIQSPRHLIKEKRETATLKCYPIPRHDTVYWYQQGPGQDPQFLISFYEKMQSDKGSIPDRFSAQQFSDYHSELNMSSLELGDSALYFCASSSKMIGDTQYFGPGTRLTVL.

The chain uses TRBV4-1 and TRBJ1-2, with D unclear. V was shortened by 0 bases and J by 4 bases, with 12 bases between the two germline ends. Germline loops: CDR1 MGHRA, CDR2 YSYEKL. This CDR3 is 15 amino acids long. The CDR3 bases are TGCGCCAGCAGCCAAGAGGAGGGCGGATCCTATGGCTACACCTTC. Translating gives CASSQEEGGSYGYTF.

The table lists this clonotype with a few counts. The chain couples TRBV10-3 to TRBJ2-3; TRBD2 might be the D (6 bases). V lost 3 bases to trimming and J lost 2 bases, with 9 bases between them. CDR3 length equals 14 residues. The germline V gene has CDR1 ENHRY and CDR2 SYGVKD. In DNA, the CDR3 is TGTGCCATCAGTGACGGGGGTGACACAGATACGCAGTATTTT. It encodes CAISDGGDTDTQYF.

This clonotype has just a few counts. The genes are TRBV7-9 and TRBJ2-1, with 10 bases aligning to TRBD1. The V gene end was trimmed by 3 bases and the J gene end by 8 bases; junction bases not matched to a gene: 10. The CDR3 length is 16 residues. Germline CDR1 is SEHNR and CDR2 is FQNEAQ (reference sequence). CDR3 coding DNA: TGTGCCAGCAGCTTGGATCCGGGACAGGGGTCGGATGAGCAGTTCTTC. Protein product: CASSLDPGQGSDEQFF. The full variable domain, in which reference TRBV7-9 and TRBJ2-1 provide the parts outside the CDR3, is DTGVSQNPRHKITKRGQNVTFRCDPISEHNRLYWYRQTLGQGPEFLTYFQNEAQLEKSRLLSDRFSAERPKGSFSTLEIQRTEQGDSAMYLCASSLDPGQGSDEQFFGPGTRLTVL.

The gene calls are TRBV25-1 and TRBJ2-5; D gene ambiguous. This CDR3 is built from 14 residues. V was cut by 3 bases and J by 5 bases, with 13 bases left in between. Germline-derived CDR1 and CDR2 are MGHDK and SYGVNS. CDR3 sequence reads: CASSDGRFWETQYF. The CDR3 DNA reads as TGTGCCAGCAGTGACGGACGGTTTTGGGAGACCCAGTACTTC.

This clonotype was observed a single time. A much larger clone differs from this one at a single base, so this may be a read error. The genes are TRBV9 and TRBJ1-2; D is undetermined. The germline V gene has CDR1 SGDLS and CDR2 YYNGEE. This CDR3 contains 14 residues. V shed 4 bases and J shed 7 bases, with 17 bases lying between them. Here the CDR3 DNA reads TGTGCCAGCAGCACACCCCCATGGGATTCTGGCTACACCTTC. Amino acid sequence: CASSTPPWDSGYTF.

This clonotype has only a few counts. The rearrangement links TRBV9 to TRBJ2-5; TRBD2 matches 8 bases. V lost 3 bases to trimming and J lost 4 bases; unmatched junction nucleotides: 8. Looked up from germline, CDR1 is SGDLS and CDR2 is YYNGEE. The CDR3 has 15 amino acids. Here the CDR3 DNA reads TGTGCCAGCAGCGCTTCTGCGGGGGGAGGAGAGACCCAGTACTTC. Translated, it gives CASSASAGGGETQYF.

This clonotype was seen a handful of times. The chain has TRBV7-2 and TRBJ2-5; D may be TRBD1 (6 bases). Between the trimmed V and J ends, which lost 2 bases and 4 bases, there was a span of 8 bases. This CDR3 contains 13 residues. CDR1 and CDR2 from the germline V gene are SGHTA and FQGNSA. In DNA form, the CDR3 reads TGTGCCAGCAGCTTATCCAGGGGAGAGACCCAGTACTTC. Protein: CASSLSRGETQYF.

The chain uses TRBV20-1 and TRBJ2-3, with 11 bases fitting TRBD2. The ends lost 0 bases at V and 4 bases at J; junction bases unmatched: 15. Germline CDR1 DFQATT, CDR2 SNEGSKA (reference sequence). The CDR3 runs 19 residues. CDR3: CSARDGGALAGGRPDTQYF. The CDR3, as DNA: TGCAGTGCTAGAGATGGAGGGGCGTTAGCGGGAGGGCGTCCAGATACGCAGTATTTT.

The chain recombines TRBV25-1 with TRBJ1-2, with no clear D. The V gene's germline CDR1 is MGHDK and CDR2 SYGVNS. The CDR3 length is 13 residues. Between the trimmed V and J ends, which lost 3 bases and 5 bases, there was a span of 10 bases. DNA of the CDR3: TGTGCCAGCAGTGACGAAGGCTATTATGGCTACACCTTC. The encoded protein is CASSDEGYYGYTF.